The text below deals with one TCR beta chain. Its antigen is not identified. The record originates from a study of cytomegalovirus exposure and HLA in healthy donors. 60 Vbeta and 13 Jbeta primers were used in PCR. The method was immunoSEQ multiplex PCR; TCRdb's version includes in-frame clones alone and lacks a portion of them. Here the sample spans under 200,000 clones, almost 80% being singletons. Whole-study findings and limits: According to a later analysis, most TCR beta chains associated with CMV appeared HLA-restricted. A few V segments could not be told apart, such as TRBV6-2 and TRBV6-3, and were left out. Presence/absence results assume similar sequencing depth per donor, which may not hold. Researchers reported that a few CMV-associated chains were confirmed in vitro as CMV antigen-specific.

Germline V gene data show CDR1 as MNHEY and CDR2 as SMNVEV (reference sequence). Trimming took 6 bases from V and 0 from J, leaving 6 bases between them. This CDR3 spans 14 amino acids. The rearrangement uses TRBV27 and TRBJ2-6; D not resolved. The TCR comes from a man younger than 45 in good health and CMV-seronegative. The sequenced sample was PBMCs. This CDR3 is CASRRSSGANVLTF. The CDR3 DNA sequence: TGTGCCAGCAGGCGAAGCTCTGGGGCCAACGTCCTGACTTTC.